The 14 T cell receptor beta chains below all came from one sample that was sequenced in a study of blood T cell repertoires in COVID-19. The table came from immunoSEQ multiplex PCR; TCRdb's copy has only in-frame clones and leaves some out. The profile shows some 250,000 clones, 81% of them singletons. The sequenced sample consisted of peripheral blood. The origin of the receptors is a woman older than 75 with COVID-19, enrolled during active disease.

This clone was seen more than once but under ten times. This chain connects TRBV6-2 or TRBV6-3 to TRBJ1-5; the D is unclear. CDR3 length: 11 residues. Looked up from germline, CDR1 is MNHEY and CDR2 is SVGEGT. V was clipped by 0 bases and J by 12 bases, with 6 bases between them. Here the CDR3 reads CASSYSVYQHF. In DNA, the CDR3 is TGTGCCAGCAGTTACTCGGTCTACCAGCATTTT.

This sequence joins TRBV18 and TRBJ1-4; D is unclear. This CDR3 region has 13 residues. Trimming took off 8 bases at V and 4 bases at J, with 11 bases between the two ends. Germline assignment: CDR1 KGHSH and CDR2 LQKENI. In nucleotides, the CDR3 is TGTGCCAGCACCCCTAGCTATAATGAAAAACTGTTTTTT. It translates to CASTPSYNEKLFF.

This chain connects TRBV5-1 to TRBJ2-5; a possible D gene is TRBD1 (6 bases). This CDR3 has 16 amino acids. V gave up 4 bases and J gave up 5 bases, with 21 bases separating them. Germline assignment: CDR1 SGHRS and CDR2 YFSETQ. This CDR3 is CASSIGGGRAIETQYF. The CDR3, as DNA: TGCGCCAGCAGCATAGGGGGTGGCAGGGCCATTGAGACCCAGTACTTC.

This chain connects TRBV7-2 to TRBJ2-6; D gene uncertain. Trimming took off 3 bases at V and 2 bases at J, with 8 bases between the two ends. Germline V lookup: CDR1 SGHTA, CDR2 FQGNSA. This CDR3 comprises 15 residues. The CDR3 sequence: CASSFRGPGANVLTF. In nucleotides, the CDR3 is TGTGCCAGCAGCTTTCGAGGCCCTGGGGCCAACGTCCTGACTTTC.

The sample holds one count of this clone. This chain connects TRBV5-1 to TRBJ1-2, with D perhaps matching TRBD1 (6 bases). The V and J ends lost 3 bases and 7 bases respectively, with 19 bases between them. The CDR3 sequence is 15 residues long. Per germline, CDR1 SGHRS and CDR2 YFSETQ. CDR3 region: CASSSTGTSNVGYTF. CDR3 coding DNA: TGCGCCAGCAGCTCTACCGGGACAAGTAACGTTGGCTACACCTTC.

The genes are TRBV5-1 and TRBJ1-5; D is ambiguous. Trimming removed 7 bases from V and 1 base from J, with 9 bases in between. There are 13 residues in the CDR3. Germline values: CDR1 SGHRS, CDR2 YFSETQ. The CDR3 sequence is CASAQSSNQPQHF. CDR3 DNA sequence: TGCGCCAGCGCCCAGTCGAGCAATCAGCCCCAGCATTTT.

V gene TRBV2 combines with J gene TRBJ1-1; D gene ambiguous. V lost 5 bases and J 0 bases, leaving 10 bases between the germline ends. The CDR3 covers 14 residues. CDR1 and CDR2 (germline): SNHLY, FYNNEI. The CDR3 DNA reads TGTGCCAGCAGTTCGAGGTCCATGAACACTGAAGCTTTCTTT. Protein: CASSSRSMNTEAFF.

The chain has TRBV7-2 and TRBJ1-1; D gene ambiguous. V lost 2 bases to trimming and J lost 0 bases, with 7 bases between them. Per the germline V gene, CDR1 is SGHTA and CDR2 is FQGNSA. This CDR3 is built from 14 residues. CDR3 region: CASSLTVMNTEAFF. The CDR3 DNA reads as TGTGCCAGCAGCTTAACGGTCATGAACACTGAAGCTTTCTTT.

This clone was detected many times. The J gene is TRBJ1-1, the V gene TRBV6-5; 7 nucleotides align to TRBD1. V shed 6 bases and J 11 bases; nucleotides not matched to a gene: 9. CDR1 is MNHEY and CDR2 is SVGAGI in the germline V gene. CDR3 length equals 12 residues. CDR3 protein: CASSPGQRGAFF. DNA for the CDR3: TGTGCCAGCAGCCCGGGACAGAGGGGGGCTTTCTTT.

This chain joins TRBV5-1 and TRBJ2-2, with 7 positions matching TRBD2. The germline gives CDR1 SGHRS, CDR2 YFSETQ. J was trimmed by 0 bases and V by 4 bases; bases with no gene match: 3. CDR3 length: 15 amino acids. CDR3: CASSPGTTNTGELFF. The CDR3 DNA sequence: TGCGCCAGCAGCCCCGGGACTACGAACACCGGGGAGCTGTTTTTT.

This rearrangement joins TRBV6-5 to TRBJ1-1; possible D gene TRBD1, 6 bases. This CDR3 is built from 15 residues. Trimming took off 1 base at V and 8 bases at J, with 17 bases between the two ends. Germline CDR1 MNHEY, CDR2 SVGAGI. The CDR3 loop reads CASSYWGTQTSEAFF. CDR3 nucleotides: TGTGCCAGCAGTTACTGGGGGACACAGACATCCGAAGCTTTCTTT.

This clone was seen a handful of times. The chain links TRBV30 to TRBJ2-5; 8 nucleotides match TRBD2. The CDR3 totals 15 residues. The V segment lost 2 bases and the J segment 4 bases; nucleotides outside the gene matches: 9. CDR1 is GTSNPN, CDR2 SVGIG, per germline (reference sequence). In DNA, the CDR3 is TGTGCCTGGAGTTTTGGGCTTACTAGCGGAGAGACCCAGTACTTC. This sequence encodes CAWSFGLTSGETQYF.

CDR3 in amino acids: CASSLTTGLYGYTF. Written as DNA, the CDR3 is TGTGCCAGCAGCCTGACGACAGGCCTCTATGGCTACACCTTC. The chain employs TRBV7-2 and TRBJ1-2, with a weak D call TRBD1 (6 bases). This CDR3 is 14 amino acids long. Trimming removed 5 bases at V and 4 bases at J, with 14 bases between. In germline, CDR1 is SGHTA, CDR2 FQGNSA.

Written as DNA, the CDR3 is TGTGCCAGCGCCCTCGACAGGGGGGTTTCTCATGGCTACACCTTC. The encoded protein is CASALDRGVSHGYTF. This chain joins TRBV5-6 and TRBJ1-2, with 9 nucleotides matching TRBD1. The CDR3 extends over 15 amino acids. J gave up 6 bases and V 7 bases, and 13 bases lay outside the gene matches. Germline CDR1 and CDR2: SGHDT and YYEEEE.